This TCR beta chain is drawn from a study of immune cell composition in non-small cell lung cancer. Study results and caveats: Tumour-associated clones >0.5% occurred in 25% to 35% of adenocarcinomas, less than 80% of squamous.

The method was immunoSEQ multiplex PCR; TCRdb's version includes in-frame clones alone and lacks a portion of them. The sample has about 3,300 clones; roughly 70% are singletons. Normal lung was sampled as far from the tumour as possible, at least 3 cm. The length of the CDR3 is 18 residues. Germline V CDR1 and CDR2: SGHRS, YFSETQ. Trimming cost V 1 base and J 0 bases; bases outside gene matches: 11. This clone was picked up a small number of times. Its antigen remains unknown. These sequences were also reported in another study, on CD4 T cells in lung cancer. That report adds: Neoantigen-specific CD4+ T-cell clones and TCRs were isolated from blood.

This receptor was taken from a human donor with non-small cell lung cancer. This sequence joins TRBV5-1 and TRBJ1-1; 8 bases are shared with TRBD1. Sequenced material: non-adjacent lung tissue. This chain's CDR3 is CASSLPFGQGGVNTEAFF. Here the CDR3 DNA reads TGCGCCAGCAGCTTGCCGTTCGGACAGGGAGGGGTGAACACTGAAGCTTTCTTT.